This entry describes one T cell receptor (beta chain). Trimming removed 2 bases from V and 5 bases from J, with 21 bases in between. The CDR3 covers 16 residues. Looked up from germline, CDR1 is SQVTM and CDR2 is ANQGSEA. These data are taken from a study of control samples from healthy donors and cancer patients. Sequencing was performed with immunoSEQ multiplex PCR; in TCRdb, only in-frame clones are kept and a portion is missing. The sample lists over 8,000 clones; roughly 88% were seen once. The sequence was obtained from a man between 60 and 75 years old with colorectal cancer. Material: PBMCs. This chain joins TRBV29-1 and TRBJ1-2; D perhaps matches TRBD1 (5 bases). CDR3 DNA sequence: TGCAGCGTTGAACGCCAGGGCATTTTCCTTGAATATGGCTACACCTTC. Its translation: CSVERQGIFLEYGYTF.